Sequencing of this T cell receptor beta chain was carried out in a study of beta chain features in type 1 diabetes. Study-wide points: At VDJ recombination sites, type 1 diabetes patients had fewer insertions and more deleted nucleotides. Naive, central memory and Treg TCRB repertoires seemed to resemble each other more closely in patients than they did in healthy donors. The study found moderately but significantly shorter TCRB CDR3s in all four CD4+ subsets of Type 1 diabetes patients.

A word on this clone: Its antigen is still unknown.

Expressed TCRB transcripts were sequenced because the isolated RNA had all been reverse transcribed beforehand. Clones were sequenced by immunoSEQ multiplex PCR, and TCRdb holds only the in-frame ones, with some missing. The data hold about 280,000 clones, with about 15% observed a single time. This CDR3 has 15 amino acids. Germline CDR1 reads SGHAT; CDR2 reads FQNNGV. Trimming removed 4 bases from V and 6 bases from J, with 16 bases in between. This TCR was recovered from a man aged 18 to 35 with type 1 diabetes. The sequenced sample consisted of naive CD4+ T cells from blood. The chain combines TRBV11-2 with TRBJ2-4; possibly TRBD2 for D (6 bases). Written as DNA, the CDR3 is TGTGCCAGCAGCTCACTAGGGACTGGTTCAAACATTCAGTACTTC. Its protein is CASSSLGTGSNIQYF.